Listed here are 21 T cell receptor beta chains from one sample, sequenced in a study of beta chain features in type 1 diabetes. Study outcomes and limitations: There was a moderate but significant shortening of TCRB CDR3s in all four CD4+ subsets of Type 1 diabetes patients.

The antigens for these receptors are not known. The investigators reverse transcribed all of the isolated RNA, so they sequenced expressed TCRB transcripts. Sequenced by immunoSEQ multiplex PCR; TCRdb stores in-frame clones only, minus some. The table includes under 300,000 clones, approximately 24% detected once. Sequenced input: naive CD4+ T cells from blood. Receptors originate from a woman aged 25 to 39 with type 1 diabetes.

The chain employs TRBV6-1 and TRBJ2-1, with D perhaps TRBD2 (7 bases). V shed 3 bases and J shed 1 base, with 16 bases lying between them. Germline V gives CDR1 MNHNS, CDR2 SASEGT. CDR3 size: 17 residues. The CDR3 protein is CASSDATGGRSYNEQFF. The CDR3 DNA reads TGTGCCAGCAGTGACGCGACCGGGGGGCGATCCTACAATGAGCAGTTCTTC.

Remarks on this clone: Other DNA sequences in the same sample also yield this CDR3. This sequence joins TRBV29-1 and TRBJ2-1, with TRBD2 matching over 9 bases. The CDR3 length is 14 residues. Germline-derived CDR1 and CDR2 are SQVTM and ANQGSEA. Germline trimming cut 5 bases from V and 4 bases from J; bases unmatched to any gene: 6. CDR3 nucleotide sequence: TGCAGCGTTTTGGGCCTAGCGGGATACAATGAGCAGTTCTTC. Its protein is CSVLGLAGYNEQFF.

A few counts support this clone. Relative to the germline gene, one junction end is altered; a read error may explain this. The chain couples TRBV7-9 to TRBJ2-1; tentatively, D is TRBD2 (5 bases). The CDR3 totals 13 residues. CDR1 is SEHNR, CDR2 FQNEAQ, per germline (reference sequence). CDR3 residues: CASSLAERTEQFF. The DNA for the CDR3 is TGTGCCAGCAGCCTAGCCGAGAGAACCGAGCAGTTCTTC.

The gene calls are TRBV7-9 and TRBJ1-2, with D uncertain. V was pared by 5 bases and J by 3 bases, with 10 bases between. From germline, CDR1 is SEHNR and CDR2 FQNEAQ (reference sequence). This CDR3 region has 13 residues. CDR3 DNA sequence: TGTGCCAGCAGCACTAACCCTTACTATGGCTACACCTTC. Residues: CASSTNPYYGYTF.

The chain carries TRBV2 and TRBJ1-1, with 7 bases matching TRBD1. This CDR3 comprises 13 residues. The V and J ends lost 6 bases and 1 base, in that order; junction bases with no gene match: 2. Germline loops: CDR1 SNHLY, CDR2 FYNNEI. The CDR3: CASRRTGNTEAFF. DNA of the CDR3: TGTGCCAGCAGGCGGACAGGGAACACTGAAGCTTTCTTT.

This clone was detected a few times. V usage is TRBV6-5 and J usage is TRBJ1-3; D remains ambiguous. This CDR3 comprises 14 residues. Trimming took off 6 bases at V and 4 bases at J, with 13 bases between the two ends. CDR1 is MNHEY, CDR2 SVGAGI, per germline. The CDR3 is CASSRGRSGNTIYF. The CDR3 region has the DNA TGTGCCAGCAGCCGCGGCCGGTCAGGAAACACCATATATTTT.

This clone has only a few counts. V gene TRBV30 combines with J gene TRBJ2-3; 14 bases agree with TRBD2. CDR3 length equals 18 residues. Germline CDR1 reads GTSNPN; CDR2 reads SVGIG (reference sequence). V lost 1 base and J lost 2; bases outside the gene matches: 8. CDR3 in amino acids: CAWSAPGTSGSSTDTQYF. Here the CDR3 DNA reads TGTGCCTGGAGTGCCCCTGGGACTAGCGGGAGCTCCACAGATACGCAGTATTTT.

This clone was counted between two and nine times. The genes are TRBV10-3 and TRBJ2-1; 16 bases are shared with TRBD2. CDR3 length: 16 residues. From germline, CDR1 is ENHRY and CDR2 SYGVKD. The J segment lost 9 bases and the V segment lost 7 bases, leaving 9 bases of the junction unmatched. The chain's CDR3 is CAITSGTSGRAPEQFF. CDR3 DNA: TGTGCCATCACCTCCGGGACTAGCGGGAGGGCTCCTGAGCAGTTCTTC.

A few counts support this clone. The chain links TRBV28 to TRBJ2-7; the match to TRBD2 covers 12 bases. Germline V gene data show CDR1 as MDHEN and CDR2 as SYDVKM. Germline trimming cut 4 bases from V and 3 bases from J; bases unmatched to any gene: 7. The CDR3 loop spans 16 amino acids. CDR3 sequence: CASSSGLAGSYYEQYF. The CDR3 nucleotides read TGTGCCAGCAGTTCGGGACTAGCGGGCTCCTACTACGAGCAGTACTTC.

The chain combines TRBV30 with TRBJ2-7; 10 bases agree with TRBD2. V lost 1 base, J lost 2 bases, and 2 bases stayed unmatched. Germline V gives CDR1 GTSNPN, CDR2 SVGIG (reference sequence). The length of the CDR3 is 14 residues. The DNA for the CDR3 is TGTGCCTGGAGTGGAAGCGGGAGGGCCTACGAGCAGTACTTC. Protein sequence: CAWSGSGRAYEQYF.

The gene calls are TRBV7-9 and TRBJ2-7, with D possibly matching TRBD2 (6 bases). The CDR3 spans 13 residues. CDR1 is SEHNR, CDR2 FQNEAQ, per germline (reference sequence). Trimming removed 3 bases at V and 3 bases at J, with 9 bases between. The CDR3 protein is CASSFRGGYEQYF. Here the CDR3 DNA reads TGTGCCAGCAGCTTTCGGGGAGGCTACGAGCAGTACTTC.

The chain joins TRBV25-1 to TRBJ1-2; D is undetermined. There are 14 residues in the CDR3. V dropped 1 base and J dropped 2 bases, with 8 bases sitting between them. Germline V lookup: CDR1 MGHDK, CDR2 SYGVNS. This CDR3 is CASSESPQNYGYTF. Here the CDR3 DNA reads TGTGCCAGCAGTGAATCCCCGCAGAACTATGGCTACACCTTC.

This chain connects TRBV10-3 to TRBJ2-7, with D perhaps matching TRBD2 (5 bases). The CDR3 is 15 residues long. Trimming removed 3 bases from V and 2 bases from J, with 14 bases in between. Germline V gene lookup returns CDR1 ENHRY and CDR2 SYGVKD. This chain's CDR3 is CAISDVGAATYEQYF. The CDR3 region has the DNA TGTGCCATCAGTGACGTGGGAGCGGCCACCTACGAGCAGTACTTC.

The chain is built from TRBV28 and TRBJ1-1; D is undetermined. The V gene lost 3 bases and the J gene lost 3 bases, with 8 bases spanning the gap. The CDR3 contains 13 residues. Per germline, CDR1 MDHEN and CDR2 SYDVKM. The CDR3 sequence is CASSLGQDTEAFF. CDR3 DNA: TGTGCCAGCAGTTTGGGCCAGGACACTGAAGCTTTCTTT.

The chain is built from TRBV6-6 and TRBJ2-1, with D uncertain. Germline CDR1 MNHNY, CDR2 SVGAGI (reference sequence). Trimming stripped 4 bases from V and 5 bases from J, with 9 bases between. The CDR3 runs to 13 residues. The DNA for the CDR3 is TGTGCCAGCAGTTTAGACTCGAACAATGAGCAGTTCTTC. Protein: CASSLDSNNEQFF.

J is TRBJ2-1 and V is TRBV7-9; 8 bases agree with TRBD2. Germline-derived CDR1 and CDR2 are SEHNR and FQNEAQ (reference sequence). The CDR3 loop spans 12 amino acids. CDR3 protein: CVAQRERYEQFF. The DNA for the CDR3 is TGTGTGGCCCAGCGGGAGAGGTATGAGCAGTTCTTC.

This clone was recorded a few times. This chain uses TRBV30 with TRBJ2-1, with D possibly matching TRBD2 (5 bases). CDR1 and CDR2 from the germline V gene are GTSNPN and SVGIG (reference sequence). With 3 bases removed from V and 3 bases from J, the gap between germline ends came to 18 bases. The CDR3 has 16 residues. In nucleotides, the CDR3 is TGTGCCTGGAGATCTCCTGCTAGCAGCAGCTACAATGAGCAGTTCTTC. Residues: CAWRSPASSSYNEQFF. The full variable domain, with the rest looked up from reference TRBV30 and TRBJ2-1, is SQTIHQWPATLVQPVGSPLSLECTVEGTSNPNLYWYRQAAGRGLQLLFYSVGIGQISSEVPQNLSASRPQDRQFILSSKKLLLSDSGFYLCAWRSPASSSYNEQFFGPGTRLTVL.

V gene TRBV20-1 combines with J gene TRBJ2-3; TRBD2 is a possible D gene (5 bases). This CDR3 contains 11 residues. CDR1 is DFQATT, CDR2 SNEGSKA, per germline (reference sequence). The ends were cut back, 6 bases at V and 3 bases at J, with 7 bases in the middle. The CDR3 DNA is TGCAGTGCGCGGACTACAGATACGCAGTATTTT. It specifies CSARTTDTQYF.

The V gene is TRBV5-4, the J gene TRBJ2-7; 8 nucleotides line up with TRBD2. Germline V lookup: CDR1 SGHNT, CDR2 YYREEE (reference sequence). V dropped 4 bases and J dropped 3; count of bases not matched to a gene: 6. This CDR3 has 14 residues. CDR3 residues: CASSAGSGGYEQYF. The CDR3 DNA is TGTGCCAGCAGCGCCGGGAGCGGGGGCTACGAGCAGTACTTC.

The chain has TRBV9 and TRBJ1-2; TRBD1 matches at 10 bases. This CDR3 is 15 amino acids long. V lost 0 bases and J lost 5; bases outside the gene matches: 4. Germline CDR1 and CDR2: SGDLS and YYNGEE. CDR3 nucleotide sequence: TGTGCCAGCAGCGTAGATGGGACAGGGGAATATGGCTACACCTTC. Its translation is CASSVDGTGEYGYTF.

The CDR3 sequence: CASSLANRDTQYF. For the CDR3, the DNA is TGTGCCAGCAGCTTAGCGAATAGAGATACGCAGTATTTT. The genes are TRBV7-9 and TRBJ2-3; D not certain. The germline gives CDR1 SEHNR, CDR2 FQNEAQ (reference sequence). CDR3 size: 13 residues. The V and J ends lost 0 bases and 5 bases respectively, with 6 bases between them.